This T cell receptor (beta chain) is from a study of tumor and adjacent non-tumor tissue in lung cancer. Study as a whole: Patients comprised about a dozen adenocarcinoma, a couple of squamous cell carcinoma and 1 small cell lung cancer. On average, productive TCRbeta reads reached about 4.2 million per sample.

Findings and caveats of the study: Patients with more diverse tumor TCRs had worse survival. Tumor repertoires had a smaller top 100 clone share than normal lung.

The library came from three nested PCR rounds adapted from ARM-PCR protocols. MiXCR, applied by TCRdb to the multiplex PCR reads, yields one record per CDR3 protein. The sample comprises more than 95,000 distinct CDR3 sequences, approximately 71% of which are singletons, and roughly 13% rests with the top ten. This sample's RNA came from whole unsorted tissue. The germline CDR1 and CDR2 sequences are SQVTM and ANQGSEA. The ends were cut back, 6 bases at V and 4 bases at J, with 24 bases in the middle. This CDR3 has 16 residues. This clonotype came up a few times. The antigen is not known. Material: lung tumor tissue. The J gene is TRBJ2-5, the V gene TRBV29-1; tentatively, D is TRBD2 (6 bases). The sequence was obtained from a man aged 25 to 45 with non-small cell lung cancer. The CDR3 loop is CSVERGLTGVAETQYF. CDR3 nucleotides: TGCAGCGTGGAAAGAGGACTAACGGGAGTCGCAGAGACCCAGTACTTC.